This T cell receptor (beta chain) was identified during a study of cytomegalovirus exposure and HLA in healthy donors. The wider study: HLA-typed donors contributed around 85 million unique TCRs, which were held in an early data release.

The CDR3 extends over 14 amino acids. CDR1 and CDR2 (germline): SGHTA, FQGNSA. V was trimmed by 1 base and J by 2 bases, leaving 8 bases between them. The study ran its PCR with 60 Vbeta and 13 Jbeta primers. TCRdb keeps only in-frame clones here, not all; method: immunoSEQ multiplex PCR. The sample records 220,000 or so clones, around 75% being singletons. The specimen sequenced was PBMCs. This receptor was identified in a young woman in good health and CMV-seronegative. The genes are TRBV7-2 and TRBJ1-2; D is possibly TRBD1 (6 bases). Here the CDR3 reads CASSLGTVNYGYTF. CDR3 in DNA: TGTGCCAGCAGCTTAGGGACAGTCAACTATGGCTACACCTTC.